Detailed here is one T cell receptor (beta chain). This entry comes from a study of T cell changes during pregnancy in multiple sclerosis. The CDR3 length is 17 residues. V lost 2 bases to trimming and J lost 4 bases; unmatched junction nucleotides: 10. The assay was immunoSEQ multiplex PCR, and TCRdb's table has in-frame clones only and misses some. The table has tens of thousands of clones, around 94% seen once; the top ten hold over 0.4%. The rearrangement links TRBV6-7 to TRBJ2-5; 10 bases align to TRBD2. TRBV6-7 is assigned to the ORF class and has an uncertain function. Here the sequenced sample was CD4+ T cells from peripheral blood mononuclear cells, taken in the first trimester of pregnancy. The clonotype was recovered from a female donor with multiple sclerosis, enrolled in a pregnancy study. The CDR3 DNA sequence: TGTGCCAGCAGTTACCGGGCTAGCGGGGGAAGGGGAGAGACCCAGTACTTC. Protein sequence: CASSYRASGGRGETQYF.